This record covers a single TCR beta chain. Data came from immunoSEQ multiplex PCR; TCRdb stores just in-frame clones and leaves some out. This sample has under 85,000 clones, with 92% found just once. The data stem from a study of technical replicates of blood from several donors. Looked up from germline, CDR1 is LNHDA and CDR2 is SQIVND (reference sequence). Trimming removed 0 bases at V and 5 bases at J, with 11 bases between. CDR3 size: 15 residues. The source is a human donor in good health. The sample consisted of T cells isolated from PBMCs. V gene TRBV19 combines with J gene TRBJ1-5, with TRBD1 as a possible D gene (5 bases). CDR3 bases: TGTGCCAGTAGTATAGATTGGTCAGGGTATCAGCCCCAGCATTTT. Its protein product is CASSIDWSGYQPQHF.